A single sample is the source of the 13 T cell receptor beta chains below, sequenced in a study of shared clonotypes between healthy human individuals. The naive CD8 fraction comprised CD45RO-negative cells positively selected for CCR7 and excluded terminally differentiated effector memory CD45RA+ cells. Assay: immunoSEQ multiplex PCR; the TCRdb copy retains only in-frame clones and omits some. The sample shows approximately 2,200,000 clones, approximately 94% of them seen only once. The sample comprised naive CD8+ T cells from PBMCs. All receptors derive from a man aged 18-30 years in good health. Some clones in this sample may be carry-over from other donors' samples.

V usage is TRBV5-6 and J usage is TRBJ2-1; D gene ambiguous. CDR3 size: 12 residues. CDR1 SGHDT and CDR2 YYEEEE come from the germline V gene. V gave up 2 bases and J gave up 10 bases, with 10 bases separating them. CDR3 sequence reads: CASSFPDGEQFF. The CDR3 DNA reads TGTGCCAGCAGCTTTCCCGACGGAGAGCAGTTCTTC.

The rearrangement links TRBV28 to TRBJ2-7; tentative D call: TRBD1 (6 bases). The CDR3 covers 17 residues. Germline V gene lookup returns CDR1 MDHEN and CDR2 SYDVKM. V lost 4 bases, J lost 5 bases, and 24 bases lay in between. Here the CDR3 DNA reads TGTGCCAGCAGTTCGAGATTACATAGGGGGATCATAGACGAGCAGTACTTC. It yields the protein CASSSRLHRGIIDEQYF.

As to this clone: An end of the junction differs from the germline gene, which may be a read error. The V and J genes are TRBV7-8 and TRBJ2-7, with a tentative D call TRBD1 (8 bases). This CDR3 has 14 residues. CDR1 is SGHVS and CDR2 is FQNEAQ in the germline V gene. As DNA, the CDR3 is TGTGCCAGCAGCCCAGGGAGGGCGGTTTGGGACAGGCTCTTC. Translated: CASSPGRAVWDRLF.

CDR3 loop: CASSLTTDSGANVLTF. For the CDR3, the DNA is TGTGCCAGCAGTTTAACTACAGACTCTGGGGCCAACGTCCTGACTTTC. The V gene is TRBV27, the J gene TRBJ2-6; unclear D gene. V gave up 2 bases and J gave up 0 bases, with 8 bases separating them. Germline lookup yields CDR1 MNHEY and CDR2 SMNVEV (reference sequence). The CDR3 sequence is 16 residues long.

The CDR3 nucleotides read TGCGCCAGCAGCCAAGTCCTAGCGGGAGGCCAAGAGACCCAGTACTTC. Its translation is CASSQVLAGGQETQYF. The chain joins TRBV4-1 to TRBJ2-5, with TRBD2 identical over 11 bases. V lost 1 base to trimming and J lost 1 base; unmatched junction nucleotides: 2. The germline V gene has CDR1 MGHRA and CDR2 YSYEKL. This CDR3 contains 16 residues.

V is TRBV7-6 and J is TRBJ1-1; D is possibly TRBD1 (6 bases). Germline CDR1 is SGHVS and CDR2 is FNYEAQ. Trimming stripped 6 bases from V and 2 bases from J, with 19 bases between. The CDR3 covers 16 residues. As DNA, the CDR3 is TGTGCCAGCAGACAACCCGTCGGGGGCCACAACACTGAAGCTTTCTTT. It is translated as CASRQPVGGHNTEAFF.

The chain recombines TRBV2 with TRBJ2-5; no clear D. The CDR3 is made up of 10 amino acids. The V gene's germline CDR1 is SNHLY and CDR2 FYNNEI. Trimming removed 8 bases from V and 5 bases from J, with 6 bases in between. The CDR3 is CASFWETQYF. Here the CDR3 DNA reads TGTGCCAGCTTCTGGGAGACCCAGTACTTC.

As concerns this clone: A single base is all that separates this from a far larger clone, so a read error is likely. This rearrangement joins TRBV27 to TRBJ2-2; 8 bases fit TRBD1. Per the germline V gene, CDR1 is MNHEY and CDR2 is SMNVEV (reference sequence). This CDR3 comprises 14 residues. Germline trimming cut 8 bases from V and 2 bases from J; bases unmatched to any gene: 4. DNA for the CDR3: TGTGCCAGCTTCGACAGGGGTAACACCGGGGAGCTGTTTTTT. Its translation is CASFDRGNTGELFF.

This clone came up once. The chain carries TRBV6-5 and TRBJ2-2; 10 nucleotides line up with TRBD2. Trimming removed 4 bases from V and 7 bases from J; junction bases left unmatched: 9. CDR1 is MNHEY, CDR2 SVGAGI, per germline. CDR3 length equals 16 residues. CDR3 in DNA: TGTGCCAGCAGTTTTTTGACTAGCGGGTTGGTCGGGGAGCTGTTTTTT. Amino acids: CASSFLTSGLVGELFF.

The chain combines TRBV5-6 with TRBJ2-1, with a tentative D call TRBD2 (7 bases). This CDR3 has 15 residues. The V end lost 2 bases, the J end lost 4 bases, and 13 bases lay between the germline ends. The V gene's germline CDR1 is SGHDT and CDR2 YYEEEE. The CDR3 region is CASSFFGGRYNEQFF. The CDR3 DNA sequence: TGTGCCAGCAGCTTTTTCGGGGGGCGATACAATGAGCAGTTCTTC.

The chain uses TRBV7-9 and TRBJ1-2, with D possibly matching TRBD1 (5 bases). Per germline, CDR1 SEHNR and CDR2 FQNEAQ (reference sequence). The V and J ends lost 0 bases and 4 bases respectively, with 24 bases between them. The CDR3 is 19 amino acids. CDR3 DNA: TGTGCCAGCAGCTTAGCGCCCGCTGTAGTCCAGGGATTAGGCTATGGCTACACCTTC. Its translation is CASSLAPAVVQGLGYGYTF.

This chain links TRBV10-1 with TRBJ2-4, with a tentative D call TRBD2 (5 bases). V was pared by 7 bases and J by 0 bases, with 16 bases between. CDR1 and CDR2 (germline): WNHNN, SYGVQD (reference sequence). The CDR3 spans 16 residues. CDR3 nucleotide sequence: TGCGCCAGCATAATCAAGCGGCCTCCAGCCAAAAACATTCAGTACTTC. Amino acids: CASIIKRPPAKNIQYF.

This clone has just a few counts. The same CDR3 arises from other DNA sequences in this sample as well. The J gene is TRBJ2-2, the V gene TRBV10-3, with a tentative D call TRBD2 (6 bases). This CDR3 region has 14 residues. V dropped 3 bases and J dropped 2 bases, with 7 bases sitting between them. The germline CDR1 and CDR2 sequences are ENHRY and SYGVKD. The CDR3 loop is CAISDGGNTGELFF. In DNA, the CDR3 is TGTGCCATCAGTGACGGGGGAAACACCGGGGAGCTGTTTTTT.